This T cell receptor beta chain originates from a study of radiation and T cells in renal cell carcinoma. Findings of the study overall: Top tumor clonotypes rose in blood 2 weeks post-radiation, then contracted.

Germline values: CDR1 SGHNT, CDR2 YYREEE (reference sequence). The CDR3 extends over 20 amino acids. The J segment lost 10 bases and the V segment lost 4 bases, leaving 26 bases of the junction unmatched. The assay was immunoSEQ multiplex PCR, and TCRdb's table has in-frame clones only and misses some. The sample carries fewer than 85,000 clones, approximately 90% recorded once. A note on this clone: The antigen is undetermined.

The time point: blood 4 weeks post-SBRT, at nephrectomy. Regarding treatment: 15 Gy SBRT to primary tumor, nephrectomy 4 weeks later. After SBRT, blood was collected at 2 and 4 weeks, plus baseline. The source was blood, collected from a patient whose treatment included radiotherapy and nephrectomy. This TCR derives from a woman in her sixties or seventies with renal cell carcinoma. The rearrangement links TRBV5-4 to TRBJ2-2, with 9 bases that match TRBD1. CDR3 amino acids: CASSKGTGKRGVGGKAELFF. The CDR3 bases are TGTGCCAGCAGCAAGGGGACAGGGAAAAGGGGGGTAGGAGGGAAGGCGGAGCTGTTTTTT.